The rows below give T cell receptor beta chains drawn from one sample of a study of Graves' ophthalmopathy and Graves' hyperthyroidism. TCRdb reprocessed the multiplex PCR reads with MiXCR, giving one entry per CDR3 protein. This table has around 1.1 million distinct CDR3 sequences, about 36% appearing once. Specimen: peripheral blood or thyroid tissue (not recorded which). These receptors were taken from an adult man with Graves' hyperthyroidism. Each CDR3 is given with its conserved first and last residue. Each record gives: V gene, clone size, J gene, D gene, CDR3 protein, CDR3 DNA. The D gene is left open where the match is weak. Only part of the rows carry a size: once, few, many, or a class if the clone is expanded.

V: TRBV7-2; size: many; J: TRBJ1-2; D: .; CDR3: CASSLVRTAGYTF; DNA: TGTGCCAGCAGCTTAGTTCGGACAGCGGGCTACACCTTC
V: TRBV10-3; size: .; J: TRBJ2-7; D: TRBD2; CDR3: CAIRTRTSWDYEQYF; DNA: TGTGCCATCAGGACACGGACTAGTTGGGACTACGAGCAGTACTTC
V: TRBV7-9; size: many; J: TRBJ2-7; D: .; CDR3: CASSLTGWTRTYEQYF; DNA: TGTGCCAGCAGCTTAACCGGGTGGACAAGAACCTACGAGCAGTACTTC
V: TRBV2; size: .; J: TRBJ2-5; D: TRBD1; CDR3: CASRVTGDTGETQYF; DNA: TGTGCCAGCAGAGTCACAGGGGACACCGGGGAGACCCAGTACTTC
V: TRBV5-4; size: .; J: TRBJ2-5; D: .; CDR3: CACSTGGGRETQYF; DNA: TGTGCCTGCAGCACCGGTGGGGGGAGAGAGACCCAGTACTTC
V: TRBV11-1; size: once; J: TRBJ2-6; D: .; CDR3: CASSRISGLGSGANVLTF; DNA: TGCGCCAGCAGCCGGATCTCGGGGCTGGGGTCTGGGGCCAACGTCCTGACTTTC
V: TRBV5-5; size: .; J: TRBJ1-4; D: TRBD1; CDR3: CASSSRDRVDEKLFF; DNA: TGTGCCAGCAGCAGCCGGGACAGGGTCGACGAAAAACTGTTTTTT
V: TRBV10-3; size: .; J: TRBJ1-1; D: TRBD1; CDR3: CARGRRGPDTEAFF; DNA: TGTGCCAGGGGGCGGAGGGGGCCGGACACTGAAGCTTTCTTT
V: TRBV20-1; size: .; J: TRBJ1-5; D: .; CDR3: CSARDLADQPQHF; DNA: TGCAGTGCTAGAGATCTGGCAGATCAGCCCCAGCATTTT
V: TRBV7-2; size: .; J: TRBJ2-2; D: .; CDR3: CASRTFLGVGGELFF; DNA: TGTGCCAGCAGAACGTTCTTGGGTGTGGGCGGGGAGCTGTTTTTT
V: TRBV5-1; size: .; J: TRBJ2-7; D: .; CDR3: CASSTHRQGGSYEQYF; DNA: TGCGCCAGCAGCACCCATCGACAGGGAGGGTCCTACGAGCAGTACTTC
V: TRBV5-1; size: many; J: TRBJ2-2; D: TRBD1; CDR3: CASSFLAGQGNTGELFF; DNA: TGCGCCAGCAGCTTTCTGGCGGGACAGGGGAACACCGGGGAGCTGTTTTTT
V: TRBV29-1; size: .; J: TRBJ2-7; D: .; CDR3: CSVSGEVGPYEQYF; DNA: TGCAGCGTTTCGGGGGAGGTGGGTCCCTACGAGCAGTACTTC
V: TRBV7-6; size: many; J: TRBJ2-2; D: .; CDR3: CASSLDYGGRELFF; DNA: TGTGCCAGCAGCTTAGATTACGGAGGACGGGAGCTGTTTTTT
V: TRBV4-1; size: .; J: TRBJ2-7; D: .; CDR3: CASSQVLGGPNGGDEQYF; DNA: TGCGCCAGCAGCCAAGTCCTTGGCGGGCCCAACGGTGGGGACGAGCAGTACTTC
V: TRBV10-3; size: many; J: TRBJ1-1; D: .; CDR3: CAISESKAPYTEAFF; DNA: TGTGCCATCAGTGAGTCGAAGGCGCCGTACACTGAAGCTTTCTTT
V: TRBV5-1; size: many; J: TRBJ1-1; D: .; CDR3: CASSLTGKQVNTEAFF; DNA: TGCGCCAGCAGCTTAACAGGGAAACAAGTCAACACTGAAGCTTTCTTT
V: TRBV6-5; size: .; J: TRBJ2-3; D: .; CDR3: CASSERGDFQYF; DNA: TGTGCCAGCAGTGAAAGGGGGGACTTTCAGTATTTT
V: TRBV20-1; size: few; J: TRBJ1-6; D: TRBD1; CDR3: CSAKTGQSPLHF; DNA: TGCAGTGCGAAGACAGGGCAGTCACCCCTCCACTTT
V: TRBV2; size: .; J: TRBJ1-4; D: TRBD1; CDR3: CASRQGVEKLFF; DNA: TGTGCCAGCCGACAGGGAGTGGAAAAACTGTTTTTT
V: TRBV15; size: many; J: TRBJ2-7; D: TRBD1; CDR3: CATSTRQGYEQYF; DNA: TGTGCCACCAGCACCCGACAGGGCTACGAGCAGTACTTC
V: TRBV4-2; size: .; J: TRBJ1-3; D: TRBD1; CDR3: CASSQAYRDRTWAIYF; DNA: TGTGCCAGCAGCCAAGCCTATCGGGACAGGACTTGGGCGATATATTTT
V: TRBV10-3; size: .; J: TRBJ1-4; D: .; CDR3: CASNPDSWEKLFF; DNA: TGTGCCAGCAACCCCGACAGTTGGGAAAAACTGTTTTTT
V: TRBV20-1; size: many; J: TRBJ1-6; D: .; CDR3: CSVREGKREYNSPLHF; DNA: TGCAGTGTTAGAGAAGGAAAGCGGGAATATAATTCACCCCTCCACTTT
V: TRBV7-2; size: many; J: TRBJ2-7; D: TRBD1; CDR3: CASSSGTGYEQYF; DNA: TGTGCCAGCAGCTCCGGGACAGGGTACGAGCAGTACTTC
V: TRBV20-1; size: many; J: TRBJ1-6; D: .; CDR3: CSARVLGTGAYNSPLHF; DNA: TGCAGTGCTAGGGTGCTAGGGACGGGGGCCTATAATTCACCCCTCCACTTT
V: TRBV20-1; size: few; J: TRBJ2-6; D: .; CDR3: CSAHNRVPGANVLTF; DNA: TGCAGTGCACACAACAGGGTCCCCGGGGCCAACGTCCTGACTTTC
V: TRBV5-1; size: .; J: TRBJ1-2; D: .; CDR3: CASSFDVKEVLYGYTF; DNA: TGCGCCAGCAGTTTTGATGTGAAGGAGGTCCTTTATGGCTACACCTTC
V: TRBV7-8; size: many; J: TRBJ2-6; D: .; CDR3: CASILQISGANVLTF; DNA: TGTGCCAGCATCCTACAAATCTCTGGGGCCAACGTCCTGACTTTC
V: TRBV20-1; size: .; J: TRBJ1-1; D: .; CDR3: CSAKEAGNTEAFF; DNA: TGCAGTGCTAAGGAGGCGGGGAACACTGAAGCTTTCTTT
V: TRBV3-1; size: few; J: TRBJ1-2; D: .; CDR3: CASSQDSGRGYGYTF; DNA: TGTGCCAGCAGCCAAGATTCCGGCAGGGGATACGGCTACACCTTC
V: TRBV29-1; size: many; J: TRBJ1-2; D: .; CDR3: CSVTQGSANYGYTF; DNA: TGCAGCGTTACACAGGGCTCGGCTAACTATGGCTACACCTTC
V: TRBV7-2; size: .; J: TRBJ1-5; D: .; CDR3: CASIQPVAGRGQPQHF; DNA: TGCGCCAGCATCCAACCGGTCGCAGGAAGGGGACAGCCCCAGCATTTT
V: TRBV5-1; size: many; J: TRBJ2-2; D: .; CDR3: CASSLGVSGELFF; DNA: TGCGCCAGCAGCTTGGGAGTATCCGGGGAGCTGTTTTTT
V: TRBV7-8; size: few; J: TRBJ2-7; D: TRBD2; CDR3: CASSPRFSGSNEQYF; DNA: TGTGCCAGCAGCCCGCGGTTTAGCGGGAGTAACGAGCAGTACTTC
V: TRBV19; size: .; J: TRBJ1-1; D: TRBD1; CDR3: CASSRGVVTEAFF; DNA: TGTGCCAGCAGCAGGGGGGTAGTTACTGAAGCTTTCTTT
V: TRBV9; size: many; J: TRBJ1-2; D: .; CDR3: CASSVEGRLGGYTF; DNA: TGTGCCAGCAGCGTAGAAGGGCGGCTTGGTGGCTACACCTTC
V: TRBV24-1; size: .; J: TRBJ1-2; D: TRBD1; CDR3: CATSVRTGANYGYTF; DNA: TGTGCCACCAGCGTACGGACAGGAGCTAACTATGGCTACACCTTC
V: TRBV9; size: .; J: TRBJ1-6; D: TRBD1; CDR3: CASRAGTGSSPLHF; DNA: TGTGCCAGCAGAGCCGGGACAGGGAGTTCACCCCTCCACTTT
V: TRBV20-1; size: many; J: TRBJ1-5; D: .; CDR3: CSATLKAHNQPQHF; DNA: TGCAGTGCCACACTCAAGGCCCACAATCAGCCCCAGCATTTT
V: TRBV27; size: .; J: TRBJ2-2; D: TRBD1; CDR3: CASSYRQGPNTGELFF; DNA: TGTGCCAGCAGTTATAGACAGGGACCGAACACCGGGGAGCTGTTTTTT
V: TRBV18; size: few; J: TRBJ1-1; D: .; CDR3: CATRRGMNTEAFF; DNA: TGTGCCACCCGCCGGGGGATGAACACTGAAGCTTTCTTT
V: TRBV7-2; size: .; J: TRBJ1-1; D: TRBD1; CDR3: CASSQGQGKMTFF; DNA: TGTGCCAGCAGCCAGGGACAGGGGAAAATGACTTTCTTT
V: TRBV20-1; size: many; J: TRBJ1-1; D: TRBD1; CDR3: CSASPQGAYTEAFF; DNA: TGCAGTGCTAGTCCCCAGGGGGCGTACACTGAAGCTTTCTTT
V: TRBV7-9; size: .; J: TRBJ1-1; D: .; CDR3: CASSADAGNTEAFF; DNA: TGTGCCAGCAGTGCGGACGCGGGGAACACTGAAGCTTTCTTT
V: TRBV29-1; size: many; J: TRBJ1-3; D: TRBD1; CDR3: CSGGTGAGNTIYF; DNA: TGCAGCGGCGGAACAGGGGCTGGAAACACCATATATTTT
V: TRBV11-2; size: many; J: TRBJ2-5; D: .; CDR3: CASSLLAGSETQYF; DNA: TGTGCCAGCAGTCTCCTGGCGGGTTCAGAGACCCAGTACTTC
V: TRBV15; size: .; J: TRBJ2-3; D: .; CDR3: CATSRDSTGDTQYF; DNA: TGTGCCACCAGCAGAGATTCTACGGGAGATACGCAGTATTTT